This T cell receptor beta chain originates from a study of T cells in Graves' hyperthyroidism and ophthalmopathy. TCR beta CDR3 regions were amplified from RNA. The HTBI primer set served for first-round RT-PCR of the TCR CDR3. A single record per CDR3 protein comes from TCRdb applying MiXCR to the multiplex PCR reads. The table shows under 400,000 distinct CDR3 sequences, with about 15% occurring only once. Germline CDR1 DFQATT, CDR2 SNEGSKA (reference sequence). V was pared by 3 bases and J by 1 base, with 4 bases of the junction left unmatched. This CDR3 spans 14 amino acids. Graves' hyperthyroidism is called stable when ophthalmopathy does not progress within 18 months. Participants, patients aged 18 to 65, had newly diagnosed hyperthyroidism with a duration under 2 months. Source material for PBMCs was more than 7.5 ml fresh peripheral blood.

Sequenced sample: blood. The receptor comes from an older woman with Graves' hyperthyroidism. The chain has TRBV20-1 and TRBJ1-2, with 8 bases lining up with TRBD1. The CDR3 bases are TGCAGTGCTAGTCCGACAGGGGATAACTATGGCTACACCTTC. Translating it yields CSASPTGDNYGYTF.